Listed here are 8 T cell receptor beta chains from one sample, sequenced in a study of human T cells and chemical hapten exposure. TCRdb passed the RACE reads through MiXCR, listing each CDR3 protein once. Here the sample spans tens of thousands of distinct CDR3 sequences, about 6.3% being singletons. Time point defined: patch test 2, 6 weeks after DPC sensitization. Treatment noted: therapeutic diphenylcyclopropenone sensitization with weekly scalp DPC. Specimen: whole blood, collected in connection with sensitization to the hapten diphenylcyclopropenone (DPC). Every receptor here comes from a woman younger than 45 with alopecia areata. Some clones in this sample may be carry-over from other donors' samples.

Concerning this clonotype: A read error may explain this, as a much larger clone is one base away. This CDR3 fails to terminate in the conserved phenylalanine or tryptophan, so it likely reflects a read error. In nucleotides, the CDR3 is TGTGCCAGCAGCTTGGGGGTAGGGTACACTGAAGCTTTCTCT. This encodes CASSLGVGYTEAFS. This sequence joins TRBV7-3 and TRBJ1-1, with TRBD1 as a possible D gene (5 bases). The V end was cut by 3 bases, the J end by 3 bases, with 11 bases between. The CDR3 sequence is 14 residues long. Germline V lookup: CDR1 SGHTA, CDR2 FQGTGA.

This clonotype was counted at least ten times. The chain combines TRBV29-1 with TRBJ2-5; possibly TRBD2 for D (5 bases). The CDR3 runs to 13 residues. Germline values: CDR1 SQVTM, CDR2 ANQGSEA. V was trimmed by 2 bases and J by 4 bases, leaving 11 bases between them. The CDR3 DNA follows: TGCAGCGTTGAAAGGACCCGGGGAGAGACCCAGTACTTC. Its protein is CSVERTRGETQYF.

At least ten counts were recorded for this clonotype. The J gene is TRBJ1-6, the V gene TRBV5-4; a possible D gene is TRBD1 (5 bases). Germline V lookup: CDR1 SGHNT, CDR2 YYREEE (reference sequence). CDR3 length equals 13 residues. V shed 4 bases and J shed 6 bases, with 8 bases lying between them. CDR3 coding DNA: TGTGCCAGCAGCGGTGACAGTAATTCACCCCTCCACTTT. This translates into CASSGDSNSPLHF.

At least ten counts were recorded for this clonotype. The chain combines TRBV29-1 with TRBJ2-3, with D uncertain. V was shortened by 7 bases and J by 4 bases, with 15 bases between the two germline ends. The CDR3 extends over 13 amino acids. Germline assignment: CDR1 SQVTM and CDR2 ANQGSEA. The CDR3 is CSASFVRADTQYF. The CDR3 DNA reads TGCAGCGCGAGTTTTGTTAGGGCAGATACGCAGTATTTT.

The rearrangement uses TRBV27 and TRBJ1-5; D is undetermined. There are 15 residues in the CDR3. CDR1 and CDR2 from the germline V gene are MNHEY and SMNVEV (reference sequence). V was cut by 6 bases and J by 0 bases, with 12 bases left in between. The CDR3 here is CASRRSADSNQPQHF. CDR3 bases: TGTGCCAGCAGAAGATCAGCTGATAGCAATCAGCCCCAGCATTTT.

A note on this clonotype: A read error may be the cause here, since a much bigger clone is one base away. The chain employs TRBV25-1 and TRBJ2-5; 7 nucleotides line up with TRBD1. The CDR3 extends over 15 amino acids. CDR1 is MGHDK, CDR2 SYGVNS, per germline. J gave up 7 bases and V 4 bases, and 12 bases lay outside the gene matches. CDR3 nucleotide sequence: TGTGCCAGCAGTGCACCCGACAGGGCCCCTGGGACCCAGTACTTC. Translated, it gives CASSAPDRAPGTQYF.

This clonotype was seen repeatedly, ten times or more. This rearrangement joins TRBV27 to TRBJ1-1; 9 nucleotides agree with TRBD1. The length of the CDR3 is 14 residues. The V gene's germline CDR1 is MNHEY and CDR2 SMNVEV (reference sequence). Unmatched junction bases numbered 1, after V lost 2 bases and J lost 3 bases. The CDR3 loop is CASSLGTGHTEAFF. CDR3 DNA: TGTGCCAGCAGTTTAGGGACAGGGCACACTGAAGCTTTCTTT.

This clonotype has only a few counts. The chain recombines TRBV3-1 with TRBJ2-1, with 9 positions matching TRBD2. Germline trimming cut 0 bases from V and 0 bases from J; bases unmatched to any gene: 24. Looked up from germline, CDR1 is LGHDT and CDR2 is YNNKEL (reference sequence). The CDR3 is made up of 24 amino acids. Written as DNA, the CDR3 is TGTGCCAGCAGCCAAGAGGCGTGGGGATTGCCAGCGGGGGGTTTGACCAGCTCCTACAATGAGCAGTTCTTC. Translation gives CASSQEAWGLPAGGLTSSYNEQFF.